This T cell receptor beta chain was sequenced during a study of blood T cell repertoires in COVID-19. As for the study in general: Spain, Italy and the United States supplied samples that represented acute and convalescent COVID-19.

Measured with immunoSEQ multiplex PCR; TCRdb has only the in-frame clones, and not every one. The repertoire has fewer than 400,000 clones, around 88% of them found once; the top ten carry 2.5% to 3%. The sequence was collected from a man aged 25-45 years with active or convalescent COVID-19. Sequenced input: peripheral blood.

DNA for the CDR3: TGTGCCAGCAGCCAAGACCCTAGCGGGACCTACAATGAGCAGTTCTTC. It is translated as CASSQDPSGTYNEQFF. The chain has TRBV4-2 and TRBJ2-1; the match to TRBD2 covers 9 bases. The CDR3 is 16 amino acids. V shed 0 bases, J shed 2 bases, and the junction held 2 bases outside the gene matches. CDR1 is LGHNA, CDR2 YNFKEQ, per germline.